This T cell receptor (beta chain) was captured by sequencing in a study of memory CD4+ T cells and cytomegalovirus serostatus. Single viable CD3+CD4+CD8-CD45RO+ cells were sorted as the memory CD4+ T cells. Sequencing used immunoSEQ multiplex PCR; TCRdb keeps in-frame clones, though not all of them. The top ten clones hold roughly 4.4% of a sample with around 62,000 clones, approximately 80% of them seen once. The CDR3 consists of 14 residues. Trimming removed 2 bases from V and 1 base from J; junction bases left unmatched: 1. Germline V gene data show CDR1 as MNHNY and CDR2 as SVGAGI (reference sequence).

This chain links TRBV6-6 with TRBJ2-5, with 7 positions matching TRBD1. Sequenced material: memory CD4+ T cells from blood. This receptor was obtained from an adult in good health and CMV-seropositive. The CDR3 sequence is CASSYGDSQETQYF. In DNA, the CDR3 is TGTGCCAGCAGTTACGGGGACAGCCAAGAGACCCAGTACTTC.